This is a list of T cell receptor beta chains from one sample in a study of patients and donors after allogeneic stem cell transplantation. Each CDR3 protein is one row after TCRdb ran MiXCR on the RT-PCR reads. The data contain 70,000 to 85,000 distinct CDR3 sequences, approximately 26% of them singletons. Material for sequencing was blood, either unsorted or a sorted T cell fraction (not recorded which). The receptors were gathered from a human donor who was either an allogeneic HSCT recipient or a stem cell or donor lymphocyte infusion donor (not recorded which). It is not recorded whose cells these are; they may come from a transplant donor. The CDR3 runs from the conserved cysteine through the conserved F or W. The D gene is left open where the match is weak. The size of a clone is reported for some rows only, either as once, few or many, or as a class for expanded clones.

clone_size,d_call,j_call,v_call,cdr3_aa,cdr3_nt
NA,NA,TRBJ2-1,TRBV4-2,CASSQPNNEQFF,TGTGCCAGCAGCCAACCTAACAATGAGCAGTTCTTC
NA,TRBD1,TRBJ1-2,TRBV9,CASKVSGQGNYGYTF,TGTGCCAGCAAAGTCTCGGGACAGGGGAACTATGGCTACACCTTC
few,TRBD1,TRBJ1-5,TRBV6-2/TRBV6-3,CASRQGRNYSNQPQHF,TGTGCCAGCAGACAGGGGAGAAACTATAGCAATCAGCCCCAGCATTTT
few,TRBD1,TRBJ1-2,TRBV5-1,CASSSPGTAYGYTF,TGCGCCAGCAGCTCCCCCGGGACAGCCTATGGCTACACCTTC
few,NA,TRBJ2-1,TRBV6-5,CASSLVPDNEQFF,TGTGCCAGCAGCCTCGTTCCCGACAATGAGCAGTTCTTC
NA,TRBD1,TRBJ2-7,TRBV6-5,CASRWTGFDEQYF,TGTGCCAGCAGGTGGACAGGGTTCGACGAGCAGTACTTC
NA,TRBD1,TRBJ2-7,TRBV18,CASSPPPQGESYEQYF,TGTGCCAGCTCACCACCCCCACAGGGGGAGTCCTACGAGCAGTACTTC
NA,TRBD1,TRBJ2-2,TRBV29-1,CSVGVQGAGELFF,TGCAGCGTTGGAGTGCAGGGGGCCGGGGAGCTGTTTTTT
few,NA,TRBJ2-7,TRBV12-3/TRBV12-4,CASSFGGSYEQYF,TGTGCCAGCAGTTTCGGCGGGTCCTACGAGCAGTACTTC
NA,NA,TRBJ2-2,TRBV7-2,CASSLARPGELFF,TGTGCCAGCAGCTTAGCGAGGCCCGGGGAGCTGTTTTTT
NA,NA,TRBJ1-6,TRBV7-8,CASSSHQGWHSPLHF,TGTGCCAGCAGCTCCCATCAGGGTTGGCATTCACCCCTCCACTTT
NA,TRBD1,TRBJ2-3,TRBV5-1,CASSSFDRGITDTQYF,TGCGCCAGCAGCTCTTTCGACAGGGGGATCACAGATACGCAGTATTTT
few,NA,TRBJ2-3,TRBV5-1,CASSHSTDTQYF,TGCGCCAGCAGCCATAGCACAGATACGCAGTATTTT
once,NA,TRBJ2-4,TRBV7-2,CASSADLAKNIQYF,TGTGCCAGCAGCGCAGACCTAGCCAAAAACATTCAGTACTTC
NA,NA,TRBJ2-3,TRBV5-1,CASVSGSRTDTQYF,TGCGCCAGCGTGTCGGGGAGTCGCACAGATACGCAGTATTTT
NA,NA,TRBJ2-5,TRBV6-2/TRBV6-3,CASTKAGTQYF,TGTGCCAGCACCAAGGCCGGGACCCAGTACTTC
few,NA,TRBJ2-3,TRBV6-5,CASSYDRGDTQYF,TGTGCCAGCAGTTACGACAGAGGAGATACGCAGTATTTT
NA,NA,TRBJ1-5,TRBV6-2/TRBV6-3,CASSLRQPNQPQHF,TGTGCCAGCAGCCTCCGACAGCCAAATCAGCCCCAGCATTTT
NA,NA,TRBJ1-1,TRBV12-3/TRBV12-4,CASSSGLPRNTEAFF,TGTGCCAGCAGTTCGGGGCTTCCACGGAACACTGAAGCTTTCTTT
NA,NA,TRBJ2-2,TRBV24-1,CATSDSLPRRNTGELFF,TGTGCCACCAGTGATTCCCTACCCAGGCGGAACACCGGGGAGCTGTTTTTT
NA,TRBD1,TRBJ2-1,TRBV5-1,CASSLEGQGGYNEQFF,TGCGCCAGCAGCTTGGAAGGACAGGGTGGCTACAATGAGCAGTTCTTC
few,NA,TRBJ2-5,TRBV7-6,CASRPRPGREETQYF,TGTGCCAGCAGGCCTAGGCCAGGCAGGGAAGAGACCCAGTACTTC
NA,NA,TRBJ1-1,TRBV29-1,CSVLRGGRTEAFF,TGCAGCGTTCTCAGGGGCGGTAGGACTGAAGCTTTCTTT
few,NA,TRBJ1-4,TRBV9,CASSFTGRSGEKLFF,TGTGCCAGCAGTTTCACAGGGCGTTCGGGTGAAAAACTGTTTTTT
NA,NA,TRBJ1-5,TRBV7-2,CASSLKGGGNQPQHF,TGTGCCAGCAGCTTGAAGGGAGGAGGCAATCAGCCCCAGCATTTT
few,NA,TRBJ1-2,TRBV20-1,CSASSGQGGYTF,TGCAGTGCTAGTTCGGGGCAGGGCGGCTACACCTTC
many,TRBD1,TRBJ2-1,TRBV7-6,CASSLAPRQGSEQFF,TGTGCCAGCAGCTTAGCCCCTCGACAGGGGAGTGAGCAGTTCTTC